Presented here are 10 T cell receptor beta chains from one specimen sequenced in a study of T cell responses to AZD1222 COVID-19 vaccine. Using immunoSEQ multiplex PCR, the repertoire was profiled, and TCRdb retains in-frame clones only, with some absent. The table shows 100,000 or so clones, with approximately 87% occurring only once. The material was peripheral blood, obtained on day 0 of AZD1222 vaccination. The receptors were gathered from an adult in good health.

The chain has TRBV18 and TRBJ2-1, with 9 bases that match TRBD1. Unmatched junction bases numbered 4, after V lost 5 bases and J lost 5 bases. This CDR3 is 14 amino acids long. Germline V gene lookup returns CDR1 KGHSH and CDR2 LQKENI. CDR3 bases: TGTGCCAGCTCAGGGACAGGGACTAACAATGAGCAGTTCTTC. Protein product: CASSGTGTNNEQFF.

The rearrangement joins TRBV11-2 to TRBJ1-1, with D hard to call. V lost 0 bases to trimming and J lost 2 bases, with 13 bases between them. CDR3 length: 16 amino acids. Germline CDR1 SGHAT, CDR2 FQNNGV. The CDR3 nucleotides read TGTGCCAGCAGCTTAGATGGCCCCGGGGAAAACACTGAAGCTTTCTTT. Amino acid sequence: CASSLDGPGENTEAFF.

This clone occurred once. The CDR3 loop is CASSSQRQGSNQPQHF. The CDR3, as DNA: TGTGCCAGCAGCTCCCAGAGGCAGGGCAGCAATCAGCCCCAGCATTTT. J is TRBJ1-5 and V is TRBV7-2; TRBD1 is a possible D gene (5 bases). This CDR3 spans 16 amino acids. V lost 4 bases to trimming and J lost 1 base, with 14 bases between them. From germline, CDR1 is SGHTA and CDR2 FQGNSA.

The chain joins TRBV9 to TRBJ1-1; D remains unclear. Germline V gives CDR1 SGDLS, CDR2 YYNGEE. With 1 base removed from V and 5 bases from J, the gap between germline ends came to 6 bases. This CDR3 region has 12 residues. CDR3 nucleotide sequence: TGTGCCAGCAGCGTATCGGGAACTGAAGCTTTCTTT. Translated, it gives CASSVSGTEAFF.

The gene calls are TRBV24-1 and TRBJ1-2; no firm D call. V gave up 3 bases and J gave up 4 bases, with 8 bases separating them. CDR3 length: 13 residues. Germline V CDR1 and CDR2: KGHDR, SFDVKD. The CDR3, as DNA: TGTGCCACCAGTGATACGGGAGTCTATGGCTACACCTTC. Protein sequence: CATSDTGVYGYTF.

The rearrangement links TRBV29-1 to TRBJ2-2; possible D gene TRBD1, 6 bases. This CDR3 is built from 13 residues. The germline V gene encodes CDR1 SQVTM and CDR2 ANQGSEA. V was clipped by 4 bases and J by 6 bases, with 12 bases between them. The CDR3 DNA follows: TGCAGCGTTGTTCTGGGGGCCGCCGGGGAGCTGTTTTTT. This translates into CSVVLGAAGELFF.

Written as DNA, the CDR3 is TGTGCCAGCAGCTCCGCCCTCGGGAGAAACACCGGGGAGCTGTTTTTT. It codes for CASSSALGRNTGELFF. The rearrangement uses TRBV7-6 and TRBJ2-2, with D possibly being TRBD2 (6 bases). V was trimmed by 4 bases and J by 2 bases, leaving 14 bases between them. The CDR3 extends over 16 amino acids. Germline-derived CDR1 and CDR2 are SGHVS and FNYEAQ.

J is TRBJ2-1 and V is TRBV27, with TRBD1 identical over 8 bases. This CDR3 has 15 residues. V lost 2 bases to trimming and J lost 6 bases; unmatched junction nucleotides: 6. CDR1 and CDR2 from the germline V gene are MNHEY and SMNVEV (reference sequence). This CDR3 is CASSLRSGGLNEQFF. CDR3 in DNA: TGTGCCAGCAGTTTACGGTCAGGGGGCCTCAATGAGCAGTTCTTC.

The V and J genes are TRBV25-1 and TRBJ1-1; perhaps TRBD1 as D (6 bases). The germline V gene has CDR1 MGHDK and CDR2 SYGVNS. There are 14 residues in the CDR3. V dropped 4 bases and J dropped 3 bases, with 12 bases sitting between them. The CDR3 protein is CASSGYPGDTEAFF. The CDR3 region has the DNA TGTGCCAGCAGTGGCTATCCAGGGGACACTGAAGCTTTCTTT.

The chain uses TRBV28 and TRBJ1-6, with D possibly matching TRBD1 (5 bases). This CDR3 comprises 16 residues. V was pared by 6 bases and J by 10 bases, with 22 bases between. Germline V gene data show CDR1 as MDHEN and CDR2 as SYDVKM. CDR3 in amino acids: CASRLAGTPEGSPLHF. CDR3 sequence (DNA): TGTGCCAGCAGACTCGCCGGGACGCCTGAAGGCTCACCCCTCCACTTT.